Listed below are T cell receptor beta chains from one sample, sequenced in a study of Graves' ophthalmopathy and Graves' hyperthyroidism. TCRdb re-called the multiplex PCR reads through MiXCR, storing one row per CDR3 protein. The sample shows over a million distinct CDR3 sequences, 35% to 45% of them seen only once. Sequenced input: peripheral blood or thyroid tissue (not recorded which). Receptors originate from an adult man with Graves' hyperthyroidism. Each CDR3 is given with its conserved first and last residue. Each record gives: clone size, V gene, D gene, J gene, CDR3 length, CDR3 DNA, CDR3 protein. D genes are given only for firm matches. Some rows mark clone size as missing; the rest say once, few, many or name a class of expanded clone.

clone size: -
V gene: TRBV10-3
D gene: -
J gene: TRBJ1-3
CDR3 length: 14
CDR3 DNA: TGTGCCATCAGCCCCCGGGGAGGCCTGAACACCATATATTTT
CDR3 protein: CAISPRGGLNTIYF

clone size: many
V gene: TRBV19
D gene: TRBD1
J gene: TRBJ2-7
CDR3 length: 16
CDR3 DNA: TGTGCCAGTAGTACTCGACAGGGCAAGAACCCCTACGAGCAGTACTTC
CDR3 protein: CASSTRQGKNPYEQYF

clone size: -
V gene: TRBV29-1
D gene: -
J gene: TRBJ2-5
CDR3 length: 13
CDR3 DNA: TGCAGCGTTCGTGGTCGGCCACAAGAGACCCAGTACTTC
CDR3 protein: CSVRGRPQETQYF

clone size: few
V gene: TRBV20-1
D gene: -
J gene: TRBJ2-7
CDR3 length: 13
CDR3 DNA: TGCAGTGCTACACCCCCCCATACCTTCGAGCAGTACTTC
CDR3 protein: CSATPPHTFEQYF

clone size: many
V gene: TRBV25-1
D gene: -
J gene: TRBJ1-3
CDR3 length: 17
CDR3 DNA: TGTGCCAGTTACGGGGGGGGGCCGGAACTGACTGGAAACACCATATATTTT
CDR3 protein: CASYGGGPELTGNTIYF

clone size: many
V gene: TRBV9
D gene: -
J gene: TRBJ2-2
CDR3 length: 14
CDR3 DNA: TGTGCCAGCACTATGACATCGAACACCGGGGAGCTGTTTTTT
CDR3 protein: CASTMTSNTGELFF

clone size: many
V gene: TRBV7-3
D gene: TRBD1
J gene: TRBJ1-3
CDR3 length: 16
CDR3 DNA: TGTGCCAGCAGCCAAGAGGGGACAGGGAGTGGAAACACCATATATTTT
CDR3 protein: CASSQEGTGSGNTIYF

clone size: many
V gene: TRBV5-1
D gene: TRBD1
J gene: TRBJ1-1
CDR3 length: 17
CDR3 DNA: TGCGCCAGCAGCTTGGGGACAGGGGTGAGGATGAACACTGAAGCTTTCTTT
CDR3 protein: CASSLGTGVRMNTEAFF

clone size: -
V gene: TRBV28
D gene: TRBD2
J gene: TRBJ2-5
CDR3 length: 14
CDR3 DNA: TGTGCCACCCAGGAGGAGGGAGCGGGGGAGACCCAGTACTTC
CDR3 protein: CATQEEGAGETQYF

clone size: -
V gene: TRBV29-1
D gene: -
J gene: TRBJ2-7
CDR3 length: 11
CDR3 DNA: TGCAGCGTAGCCGGGACAAACGAGCAGTACTTC
CDR3 protein: CSVAGTNEQYF

clone size: many
V gene: TRBV5-1
D gene: TRBD1
J gene: TRBJ1-2
CDR3 length: 14
CDR3 DNA: TGCGCCAGCAGCCACGGACAGGGGGCGAATGGCTACACCTTC
CDR3 protein: CASSHGQGANGYTF

clone size: many
V gene: TRBV29-1
D gene: -
J gene: TRBJ1-1
CDR3 length: 13
CDR3 DNA: TGCAGCGTTGTTGGGGGTAGGAACGCTGAAGCTTTCTTT
CDR3 protein: CSVVGGRNAEAFF

clone size: -
V gene: TRBV25-1
D gene: TRBD1
J gene: TRBJ1-2
CDR3 length: 15
CDR3 DNA: TGTGCCAGCAGTGGCGAGACAGGGGGCGAATATGGCTACACCTTC
CDR3 protein: CASSGETGGEYGYTF

clone size: -
V gene: TRBV7-4
D gene: TRBD1
J gene: TRBJ2-7
CDR3 length: 16
CDR3 DNA: TGTGCCAGCAGCTTAGTTGCGGGACAGGGTACCTACGAGCAGTACTTC
CDR3 protein: CASSLVAGQGTYEQYF

clone size: -
V gene: TRBV7-9
D gene: -
J gene: TRBJ2-7
CDR3 length: 15
CDR3 DNA: TGTGCCAGCAGTCTAGGTGGGGGTGTATTCTACGAGCAGTACTTC
CDR3 protein: CASSLGGGVFYEQYF

clone size: -
V gene: TRBV7-9
D gene: -
J gene: TRBJ1-1
CDR3 length: 13
CDR3 DNA: TGTGCCAGCAGCTTTCAGGGGATTCCTGAAGCTCTCTTT
CDR3 protein: CASSFQGIPEALF

clone size: many
V gene: TRBV7-8
D gene: -
J gene: TRBJ2-7
CDR3 length: 16
CDR3 DNA: TGTGCCAGCAGCTGGTCCGGGACTGAGGGTTCCTACGAGCAGTACTTC
CDR3 protein: CASSWSGTEGSYEQYF

clone size: once
V gene: TRBV20-1
D gene: TRBD2
J gene: TRBJ2-5
CDR3 length: 16
CDR3 DNA: TGCAGTGCTAAGGGGGCTAGCGGGAGGTACCAAGAGACCCAGTACTTC
CDR3 protein: CSAKGASGRYQETQYF

clone size: many
V gene: TRBV2
D gene: TRBD2
J gene: TRBJ2-5
CDR3 length: 14
CDR3 DNA: TGTGCCACCCGCCCGGCTAGCGGGGTTCAGACCCAGTACTTC
CDR3 protein: CATRPASGVQTQYF

clone size: many
V gene: TRBV12-3/TRBV12-4
D gene: TRBD1
J gene: TRBJ2-2
CDR3 length: 13
CDR3 DNA: TGTGCCAGCAGTTCGGGACAGACCGGGGAGCTGTTTTTT
CDR3 protein: CASSSGQTGELFF

clone size: many
V gene: TRBV6-1
D gene: TRBD2
J gene: TRBJ2-7
CDR3 length: 14
CDR3 DNA: TGTGCCAGCAGTCAGCGGGAGGGCCGGGAAGAGCAGTACTTC
CDR3 protein: CASSQREGREEQYF

clone size: -
V gene: TRBV10-3
D gene: TRBD2
J gene: TRBJ2-1
CDR3 length: 13
CDR3 DNA: TGTGCCATCAGTGCGACTAGCGGTGGGGGCCAGTTCTTC
CDR3 protein: CAISATSGGGQFF

clone size: few
V gene: TRBV3-1
D gene: -
J gene: TRBJ1-2
CDR3 length: 13
CDR3 DNA: TGTGCCAGCAGCCAAGCCGGGATTGGTGGCTACACCTTC
CDR3 protein: CASSQAGIGGYTF

clone size: many
V gene: TRBV7-9
D gene: -
J gene: TRBJ2-6
CDR3 length: 12
CDR3 DNA: TGTGCCAGCAGCTCCGGGAGCAACGTCCTGACTTTC
CDR3 protein: CASSSGSNVLTF

clone size: -
V gene: TRBV5-5
D gene: -
J gene: TRBJ1-2
CDR3 length: 14
CDR3 DNA: TGTGCCAGCAGCTTGAACCGGGGATCGGGAGGCTACACCTTC
CDR3 protein: CASSLNRGSGGYTF

clone size: many
V gene: TRBV19
D gene: -
J gene: TRBJ2-7
CDR3 length: 13
CDR3 DNA: TGTGCCAGTAGTATGTTGGGGGTTGGCGAGCAGTACTTC
CDR3 protein: CASSMLGVGEQYF

clone size: few
V gene: TRBV20-1
D gene: TRBD1
J gene: TRBJ2-7
CDR3 length: 17
CDR3 DNA: TGCAGTGCTAGGGGCCGGGACAGGGGACTTTATGGGTACGAGCAGTACTTC
CDR3 protein: CSARGRDRGLYGYEQYF

clone size: -
V gene: TRBV7-9
D gene: -
J gene: TRBJ1-2
CDR3 length: 16
CDR3 DNA: TGTGCCAGCACCCAAGCGGGGGCCCGCCCTTATGGGGGCTACACCTTC
CDR3 protein: CASTQAGARPYGGYTF

clone size: -
V gene: TRBV5-4
D gene: TRBD1
J gene: TRBJ2-7
CDR3 length: 14
CDR3 DNA: TGTGCCAGCAGCTTGAGGGCAGGGGGTGACGAGCAGTACTTC
CDR3 protein: CASSLRAGGDEQYF

clone size: many
V gene: TRBV20-1
D gene: -
J gene: TRBJ1-2
CDR3 length: 15
CDR3 DNA: TGCAGTGCTAGAGATCTTAACCCGAGGGGCTATGGCTACACCTTC
CDR3 protein: CSARDLNPRGYGYTF

clone size: -
V gene: TRBV7-9
D gene: -
J gene: TRBJ1-6
CDR3 length: 12
CDR3 DNA: TGTGCCAGCAGCTTAGTGTCCGGGACTATGACCTTT
CDR3 protein: CASSLVSGTMTF

clone size: -
V gene: TRBV5-1
D gene: -
J gene: TRBJ1-6
CDR3 length: 13
CDR3 DNA: TGCGCCAGCAGCCAAACCGAGGATTCACCCCTCCACTTT
CDR3 protein: CASSQTEDSPLHF

clone size: many
V gene: TRBV6-5
D gene: -
J gene: TRBJ2-7
CDR3 length: 13
CDR3 DNA: TGTGCCAGCAGTCCCCGTGGCAGAGAGCGGCTGTACTTC
CDR3 protein: CASSPRGRERLYF

clone size: -
V gene: TRBV25-1
D gene: -
J gene: TRBJ2-7
CDR3 length: 14
CDR3 DNA: TGTGCCAGCAGTACAACCTGGGGTACCTACGAGCAGTACTTC
CDR3 protein: CASSTTWGTYEQYF

clone size: -
V gene: TRBV27
D gene: -
J gene: TRBJ1-2
CDR3 length: 17
CDR3 DNA: TGTGCCAGCAGTTTATCGTGGGACACAATCCCAAGCTATGGCTACACCTTC
CDR3 protein: CASSLSWDTIPSYGYTF

clone size: few
V gene: TRBV6-5
D gene: -
J gene: TRBJ1-2
CDR3 length: 14
CDR3 DNA: TGTGCCGCCGGACAAGGGGAGGGCGGCTATGGCTACACCTTC
CDR3 protein: CAAGQGEGGYGYTF

clone size: -
V gene: TRBV10-1
D gene: TRBD1
J gene: TRBJ1-1
CDR3 length: 13
CDR3 DNA: TGCGCCATCGGACAGGGGAGGAACACTGAAGCTTTCTTT
CDR3 protein: CAIGQGRNTEAFF

clone size: -
V gene: TRBV10-3
D gene: TRBD1
J gene: TRBJ1-6
CDR3 length: 18
CDR3 DNA: TGTGCCATCAGTGCTTCTCCCAGGACAGGGGGCGCGAATTCACCCCTCCACTTT
CDR3 protein: CAISASPRTGGANSPLHF

clone size: many
V gene: TRBV10-3
D gene: TRBD1
J gene: TRBJ2-2
CDR3 length: 20
CDR3 DNA: TGTGCCATCAGGGCCAAAACCGGGACAGGGGCCAAAACGAACACCGGGGAGCTGTTTTTT
CDR3 protein: CAIRAKTGTGAKTNTGELFF

clone size: many
V gene: TRBV3-1
D gene: -
J gene: TRBJ2-5
CDR3 length: 13
CDR3 DNA: TGTGCCAGCAGCCAAAGAGACCCCGAGACCCAGTACTTC
CDR3 protein: CASSQRDPETQYF

clone size: -
V gene: TRBV4-1
D gene: TRBD1
J gene: TRBJ2-7
CDR3 length: 15
CDR3 DNA: TGCGCCAGCAGCCAACTACCCGGACAGGCCTACGAGCAGTACTTC
CDR3 protein: CASSQLPGQAYEQYF

clone size: many
V gene: TRBV7-9
D gene: -
J gene: TRBJ2-5
CDR3 length: 13
CDR3 DNA: TGTGCCAGCAGCTCGCAGGTTGGCGAGACCCAGTACTTC
CDR3 protein: CASSSQVGETQYF

clone size: many
V gene: TRBV7-8
D gene: -
J gene: TRBJ2-2
CDR3 length: 14
CDR3 DNA: TGTGCCAGCAGCCAGAACAGGAACACCGGGGAGCTGTTTTTT
CDR3 protein: CASSQNRNTGELFF

clone size: -
V gene: TRBV10-2
D gene: TRBD1
J gene: TRBJ1-1
CDR3 length: 15
CDR3 DNA: TGCGCCAGCAGTGAGCCGGACAGGGATCACACTGAAGCTTTCTTT
CDR3 protein: CASSEPDRDHTEAFF

clone size: -
V gene: TRBV7-2
D gene: -
J gene: TRBJ1-1
CDR3 length: 14
CDR3 DNA: TGTGCCAGCAGCCCGGAGTCAAAAGAGACTGAAGCTTTCTTT
CDR3 protein: CASSPESKETEAFF

clone size: -
V gene: TRBV7-8
D gene: TRBD1
J gene: TRBJ2-7
CDR3 length: 13
CDR3 DNA: TGTGCCAGCAGGTCTGGGACAGACTACGAGCAGTACTTC
CDR3 protein: CASRSGTDYEQYF

clone size: many
V gene: TRBV7-7
D gene: -
J gene: TRBJ2-7
CDR3 length: 14
CDR3 DNA: TGTGCCAGCAGCCCTGAGCACGGAGGCTTCGAGCAGTACTTC
CDR3 protein: CASSPEHGGFEQYF